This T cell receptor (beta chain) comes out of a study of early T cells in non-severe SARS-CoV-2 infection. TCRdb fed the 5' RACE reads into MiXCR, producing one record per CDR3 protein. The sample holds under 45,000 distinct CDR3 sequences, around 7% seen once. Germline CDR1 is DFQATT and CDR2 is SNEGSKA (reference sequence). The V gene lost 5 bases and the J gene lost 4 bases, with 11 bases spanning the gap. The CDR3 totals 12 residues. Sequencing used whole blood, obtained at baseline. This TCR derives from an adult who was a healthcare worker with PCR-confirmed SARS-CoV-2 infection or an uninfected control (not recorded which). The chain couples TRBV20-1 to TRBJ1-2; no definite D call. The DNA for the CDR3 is TGCAGTGCTCCTCCACAACTCTATGGCTACACCTTC. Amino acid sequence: CSAPPQLYGYTF.